The 5 T cell receptor beta chains below were found in one sample sequenced in a study of shared clonotypes between healthy human individuals. This table comes from immunoSEQ multiplex PCR, and its TCRdb copy is limited to in-frame clones, with some not included. This table has roughly 660,000 clones, about 92% appearing once. The sample consisted of memory CD8+ T cells from PBMCs. Noted subset: CD45RO+ cells pooled with CCR7-negative TemRA cells. The receptors shown here come from a man between 18 and 35 years old in good health. Some clones in this sample may be carry-over from other donors' samples.

V is TRBV19 and J is TRBJ2-7, with D possibly matching TRBD2 (6 bases). Looked up from germline, CDR1 is LNHDA and CDR2 is SQIVND (reference sequence). V lost 3 bases to trimming and J lost 2 bases, with 11 bases between them. CDR3 length equals 14 residues. The CDR3 protein is CASSIASETYEQYF. DNA of the CDR3: TGTGCCAGTAGTATCGCTAGCGAGACCTACGAGCAGTACTTC.

CDR3 in DNA: TGTGCCATCAGTGCGGGGAGCTCCTACAATGAGCAGTTCTTC. It encodes CAISAGSSYNEQFF. The chain links TRBV10-3 to TRBJ2-1; the D gene is possibly TRBD2 (5 bases). CDR3 length: 14 amino acids. Germline-derived CDR1 and CDR2 are ENHRY and SYGVKD. V was trimmed by 4 bases and J by 0 bases, leaving 7 bases between them.

The chain uses TRBV28 and TRBJ2-2; possibly TRBD2 for D (6 bases). This CDR3 has 13 residues. V shed 7 bases and J shed 4 bases, with 10 bases lying between them. Germline values: CDR1 MDHEN, CDR2 SYDVKM. CDR3 residues: CASTGAATGELFF. Here the CDR3 DNA reads TGTGCCAGCACGGGAGCGGCCACCGGGGAGCTGTTTTTT.

V gene TRBV6-5 combines with J gene TRBJ1-1; TRBD1 matches at 7 bases. With 2 bases clipped from V and 2 bases from J, the junction kept 5 bases outside the gene matches. CDR1 MNHEY and CDR2 SVGAGI come from the germline V gene. This CDR3 comprises 15 residues. Here the CDR3 reads CASSYLYRGNTEAFF. CDR3 bases: TGTGCCAGCAGTTACCTTTACAGGGGAAACACTGAAGCTTTCTTT.

This rearrangement joins TRBV11-2 to TRBJ1-6; the match to TRBD1 covers 7 bases. V trimming: 4 bases; J trimming: 1 base; junction bases outside the gene matches: 4. CDR1 is SGHAT, CDR2 FQNNGV, per germline. The CDR3 runs 16 residues. The CDR3 sequence is CASSSLDRSYNSPLHF. The DNA for the CDR3 is TGTGCCAGCAGCTCCCTGGACAGGTCCTATAATTCACCCCTCCACTTT.